This T cell receptor (beta chain) was documented in a study of blood T cell repertoires in COVID-19. Germline V gives CDR1 SGHTA, CDR2 FQGNSA. The CDR3 extends over 14 amino acids. V was pared by 5 bases and J by 0 bases, with 8 bases between. Method: immunoSEQ multiplex PCR; TCRdb's copy keeps in-frame clones and lacks some. The sample has more than 150,000 clones; 75% to 85% are singletons. The gene calls are TRBV7-2 and TRBJ1-3; D remains ambiguous. The sequence was obtained from an elderly woman with COVID-19, enrolled during active disease. Source material: peripheral blood. The CDR3 reads CASSAGSSGNTIYF. DNA for the CDR3: TGTGCCAGCAGCGCGGGGAGCTCTGGAAACACCATATATTTT.